This T cell receptor beta chain was profiled in a study of T cell repertoires in cytomegalovirus infection. A remark on this clonotype: At one end, the junction sequence differs from germline, possibly due to a read error.

Via MiXCR, TCRdb re-called the reads, giving one row per CDR3 protein. The data contain 680,000 or so distinct CDR3 sequences, roughly 36% of them singletons. CDR1 MNHEY and CDR2 SVGEGT come from the germline V gene. This CDR3 has 16 residues. The sample comprised PBMCs. The rearrangement joins TRBV6-2 or TRBV6-3 to TRBJ1-2; TRBD1 might be the D (6 bases). The sequence was obtained from a human donor in good health (CMV status not recorded). Some clones in this sample may be carry-over from other donors' samples. The CDR3 DNA follows: TGTGCCAGCAGTGACTCTCGGGGGCTTTCGGGCTATGGCTACACCTTC. Its protein is CASSDSRGLSGYGYTF.